The source of this TCR beta chain is a study of blood T cell repertoires in COVID-19. Original processing methods: Cell counts per sample came from amplifying reference gene primers. Profiling relied on immunoSEQ multiplex PCR, and the TCRdb table lists in-frame clones only, not all of them. That table furnishes V, J and clone size, whereas the DNA furnished D and trimming. The repertoire holds about 140,000 clones, with less than 85% as singletons. Within the 2 weeks before study entry, each person in the exposed group met a COVID-19 case. This TCR was recovered from a woman aged 18 to 35 who had been exposed to COVID-19. The sequenced sample was PBMCs or T cells enriched from blood (not recorded which).

CDR3 coding DNA: TGTGCCAGCAGTGATATGGGGGCTGATGAAGCTTTCTTT. It specifies CASSDMGADEAFF. The chain uses TRBV25-1 and TRBJ1-1, with D possibly being TRBD1 (6 bases). Trimming took 3 bases from V and 7 from J, leaving 12 bases between them. The CDR3 spans 13 residues. CDR1 and CDR2 (germline): MGHDK, SYGVNS.